This T cell receptor (beta chain) derives from a study of T-cell reconstitution after alpha-beta-depleted transplantation in children. Unique molecular identifiers were built into the TCRbeta library. TCRdb re-derived calls from the PCR reads in MiXCR, one entry per CDR3 protein. The table lists more than 45,000 distinct CDR3 sequences, about 50% of them singletons. This CDR3 comprises 15 residues. Trimming took off 4 bases at V and 2 bases at J, with 16 bases between the two ends. CDR1 is SGHKS, CDR2 YYEKEE, per germline (reference sequence). This clonotype was observed a few times. The rearrangement joins TRBV5-5 to TRBJ2-7, with D possibly being TRBD2 (5 bases). The material sequenced was peripheral blood, taken before TCRalphabeta/CD19-depleted stem cell transplant. The receptor comes from a boy in the first two years of life with SCID, due to receive a stem cell transplant. The CDR3 spells CASSNTPGLAYEQYF. The CDR3 DNA sequence: TGTGCCAGCAGCAACACTCCCGGACTCGCCTACGAGCAGTACTTC.